This TCR beta chain is drawn from a study of blood T cells in healthy people across ages. Study results and limitations: A greater number of naive CD4+ cells and higher diversity distinguished long-lived donors from aged donors.

This clonotype came up many times. No antigen is known for it. The germline V and J ends were trimmed by 0 bases and 7 bases, with 12 bases remaining between them. Germline V lookup: CDR1 LGHDT, CDR2 YNNKEL (reference sequence). CDR3 size: 15 residues. A second PCR, run for roughly 7 to 11 cycles, used a sample-barcoded 5' primer plus a J-beta primer mix. TCRdb re-called the 5' RACE reads through MiXCR, storing one row per CDR3 protein. Here the sample spans about 640,000 distinct CDR3 sequences, roughly three fifths being singletons. The sample was blood. This chain links TRBV3-1 with TRBJ1-4; D not certain. The source of this sequence is a man in his sixties in good health. The CDR3 is CASSQDPGQFEKLFF. CDR3 in DNA: TGTGCCAGCAGCCAAGATCCCGGGCAGTTTGAAAAACTGTTTTTT.